These T cell receptor beta chains were read from a single sample in a study of shared clonotypes between healthy human individuals. This table comes from immunoSEQ multiplex PCR, and its TCRdb copy is limited to in-frame clones, with some not included. The table includes around 720,000 clones, roughly 72% detected once. Sequencing was carried out using memory CD4+ T cells sorted from blood. These receptors originate from a woman aged 30 to 39 in good health. Each CDR3 is given with its conserved first and last residue. Each record gives: V gene, CDR3 length, J gene, clone size, D gene, CDR3 protein, CDR3 DNA. The D gene is left open where the match is weak. The listing skips clone size in some rows; elsewhere it reads once, few, many or a size class.

v_gene: TRBV25-1
len: 18
j_gene: TRBJ2-5
abundance: .
d_gene: TRBD2
CDR3aa: CASSEELRAGASQETQYF
CDR3nt: TGTGCCAGCAGTGAGGAGTTAAGAGCGGGAGCGTCCCAAGAGACCCAGTACTTC

v_gene: TRBV29-1
len: 17
j_gene: TRBJ2-2
abundance: .
d_gene: TRBD1
CDR3aa: CSVEDRTGTGLSGELFF
CDR3nt: TGCAGCGTTGAAGATCGGACCGGGACAGGTCTATCCGGGGAGCTGTTTTTT

v_gene: TRBV7-8
len: 16
j_gene: TRBJ1-1
abundance: .
d_gene: .
CDR3aa: CASSPAVGGMNTEAFF
CDR3nt: TGTGCCAGCAGCCCTGCGGTAGGGGGAATGAACACTGAAGCTTTCTTT

v_gene: TRBV19
len: 17
j_gene: TRBJ2-1
abundance: .
d_gene: .
CDR3aa: CASSMSTPSSSYNEQFF
CDR3nt: TGTGCCAGTAGTATGAGTACCCCCTCGAGCTCCTACAATGAGCAGTTCTTC

v_gene: TRBV29-1
len: 15
j_gene: TRBJ2-5
abundance: .
d_gene: TRBD2
CDR3aa: CSVELLAGVQETQYF
CDR3nt: TGCAGCGTTGAACTTCTAGCGGGAGTTCAAGAGACCCAGTACTTC

v_gene: TRBV28
len: 13
j_gene: TRBJ1-5
abundance: .
d_gene: .
CDR3aa: CASSVGPRQPQHF
CDR3nt: TGTGCCAGCAGTGTGGGGCCCAGGCAGCCCCAGCATTTT

v_gene: TRBV25-1
len: 14
j_gene: TRBJ2-7
abundance: .
d_gene: .
CDR3aa: CASSVQGPTYEQYF
CDR3nt: TGTGCCAGCAGTGTCCAGGGGCCTACCTACGAGCAGTACTTC

v_gene: TRBV11-2
len: 13
j_gene: TRBJ2-3
abundance: .
d_gene: .
CDR3aa: CASSEPSTDTQYF
CDR3nt: TGTGCCAGCAGCGAACCTAGCACAGATACGCAGTATTTT

v_gene: TRBV29-1
len: 16
j_gene: TRBJ2-7
abundance: .
d_gene: TRBD2
CDR3aa: CSVEYGLAGGGYEQYF
CDR3nt: TGCAGCGTTGAATACGGACTAGCGGGAGGAGGATACGAGCAGTACTTC

v_gene: TRBV5-4
len: 16
j_gene: TRBJ2-3
abundance: .
d_gene: .
CDR3aa: CASSGPPRENTDTQYF
CDR3nt: TGTGCCAGCAGCGGGCCCCCCCGGGAGAACACAGATACGCAGTATTTT

v_gene: TRBV5-1
len: 16
j_gene: TRBJ1-1
abundance: .
d_gene: TRBD1
CDR3aa: CASSLQWDSLNTEAFF
CDR3nt: TGCGCCAGCAGTTTGCAATGGGACAGTCTGAACACTGAAGCTTTCTTT

v_gene: TRBV27
len: 18
j_gene: TRBJ2-3
abundance: few
d_gene: .
CDR3aa: CASSFVGYPAGSTDTQYF
CDR3nt: TGTGCCAGCAGTTTCGTGGGCTACCCGGCGGGATCCACAGATACGCAGTATTTT

v_gene: TRBV11-2
len: 14
j_gene: TRBJ2-7
abundance: .
d_gene: .
CDR3aa: CASSSRAKTYEQYF
CDR3nt: TGTGCCAGCAGCTCCCGGGCCAAGACCTACGAGCAGTACTTC

v_gene: TRBV28
len: 14
j_gene: TRBJ2-5
abundance: .
d_gene: .
CDR3aa: CASSSAGLEETQYF
CDR3nt: TGTGCCAGCAGTTCCGCAGGGTTAGAAGAGACCCAGTACTTC

v_gene: TRBV4-1
len: 19
j_gene: TRBJ1-4
abundance: .
d_gene: .
CDR3aa: CASSLSLRPSSPTNEKLFF
CDR3nt: TGCGCCAGCAGCCTTTCTCTCCGGCCCTCCTCCCCGACTAATGAAAAACTGTTTTTT

v_gene: TRBV2
len: 15
j_gene: TRBJ2-1
abundance: .
d_gene: TRBD2
CDR3aa: CASSERAGGPGEQFF
CDR3nt: TGTGCCAGCAGTGAAAGGGCGGGAGGGCCTGGTGAGCAGTTCTTC

v_gene: TRBV11-2
len: 14
j_gene: TRBJ2-3
abundance: .
d_gene: .
CDR3aa: CASSLTSHTDTQYF
CDR3nt: TGTGCCAGCAGCCTGACATCACACACAGATACGCAGTATTTT

v_gene: TRBV15
len: 15
j_gene: TRBJ2-7
abundance: .
d_gene: TRBD1
CDR3aa: CATSRDRTGGYEQYF
CDR3nt: TGTGCCACCAGCAGAGATCGGACAGGTGGCTACGAGCAGTACTTC

v_gene: TRBV7-2
len: 19
j_gene: TRBJ2-2
abundance: .
d_gene: TRBD2
CDR3aa: CASSLVFSGRYRSGGELFF
CDR3nt: TGTGCCAGCAGCTTAGTGTTTAGCGGGAGGTACCGAAGTGGCGGGGAGCTGTTTTTT

v_gene: TRBV11-2
len: 14
j_gene: TRBJ2-1
abundance: .
d_gene: .
CDR3aa: CASSLVVGGAEQFF
CDR3nt: TGTGCCAGCAGCTTAGTTGTTGGCGGGGCTGAGCAGTTCTTC

v_gene: TRBV27
len: 15
j_gene: TRBJ1-4
abundance: .
d_gene: TRBD1
CDR3aa: CATRTGGLTNEKLFF
CDR3nt: TGTGCCACCCGGACAGGGGGCCTGACTAATGAAAAACTGTTTTTT

v_gene: TRBV28
len: 14
j_gene: TRBJ1-5
abundance: .
d_gene: .
CDR3aa: CASSLPGGGQPQHF
CDR3nt: TGTGCCAGCAGTTTACCGGGGGGAGGTCAGCCCCAGCATTTT

v_gene: TRBV28
len: 13
j_gene: TRBJ1-5
abundance: .
d_gene: .
CDR3aa: CASDPLSYQPQHF
CDR3nt: TGTGCCAGCGACCCCCTTTCTTATCAGCCCCAGCATTTT

v_gene: TRBV29-1
len: 15
j_gene: TRBJ1-1
abundance: .
d_gene: .
CDR3aa: CSVEGTTGRDTEAFF
CDR3nt: TGCAGCGTTGAGGGGACGACGGGTCGAGACACTGAAGCTTTCTTT

v_gene: TRBV7-6
len: 15
j_gene: TRBJ1-6
abundance: once
d_gene: .
CDR3aa: CASSSDLNGNSPLHF
CDR3nt: TGTGCCAGCAGCTCAGACTTAAATGGGAATTCACCCCTCCACTTT

v_gene: TRBV5-1
len: 15
j_gene: TRBJ2-3
abundance: .
d_gene: .
CDR3aa: CASSLVPTRGDTQYF
CDR3nt: TGCGCCAGCAGCTTGGTGCCTACCCGAGGGGATACGCAGTATTTT

v_gene: TRBV15
len: 14
j_gene: TRBJ1-1
abundance: .
d_gene: .
CDR3aa: CATSRGEGYTEAFF
CDR3nt: TGTGCCACCAGCAGAGGAGAGGGTTACACTGAAGCTTTCTTT

v_gene: TRBV4-1
len: 17
j_gene: TRBJ1-2
abundance: .
d_gene: .
CDR3aa: CASSQEPPGRLSYGYTF
CDR3nt: TGCGCCAGCAGCCAAGAACCCCCGGGACGACTATCTTATGGCTACACCTTC

v_gene: TRBV19
len: 18
j_gene: TRBJ2-7
abundance: .
d_gene: TRBD2
CDR3aa: CASSVSGTSGGGTYEQYF
CDR3nt: TGTGCCAGTAGTGTCTCCGGGACTAGCGGGGGAGGGACCTACGAGCAGTACTTC

v_gene: TRBV7-3
len: 15
j_gene: TRBJ2-1
abundance: few
d_gene: .
CDR3aa: CASSLGGASYNEQFF
CDR3nt: TGTGCCAGCAGCTTAGGGGGGGCCTCCTACAATGAGCAGTTCTTC

v_gene: TRBV4-1
len: 15
j_gene: TRBJ1-5
abundance: .
d_gene: .
CDR3aa: CASSQENRVNGGQHF
CDR3nt: TGCGCCAGCAGCCAAGAAAACAGGGTCAACGGAGGCCAGCATTTT

v_gene: TRBV28
len: 14
j_gene: TRBJ2-7
abundance: .
d_gene: TRBD2
CDR3aa: CASKWTSASYEQYF
CDR3nt: TGTGCCAGCAAGTGGACTAGCGCATCCTACGAGCAGTACTTC

v_gene: TRBV6-1
len: 13
j_gene: TRBJ2-5
abundance: .
d_gene: TRBD1
CDR3aa: CASTEDRVGTQYF
CDR3nt: TGTGCCAGCACCGAAGACAGGGTGGGGACCCAGTACTTC

v_gene: TRBV7-2
len: 14
j_gene: TRBJ2-2
abundance: .
d_gene: TRBD1
CDR3aa: CASSVQGAAGELFF
CDR3nt: TGTGCCAGCAGCGTACAGGGGGCAGCCGGGGAGCTGTTTTTT

v_gene: TRBV19
len: 17
j_gene: TRBJ2-7
abundance: .
d_gene: TRBD2
CDR3aa: CASSKVGLADLPYEQYF
CDR3nt: TGTGCCAGTAGTAAAGTAGGACTAGCGGACCTCCCCTACGAGCAGTACTTC

v_gene: TRBV19
len: 14
j_gene: TRBJ1-1
abundance: .
d_gene: TRBD1
CDR3aa: CASSIDAGDSEAFF
CDR3nt: TGTGCCAGTAGTATAGATGCTGGGGACAGTGAAGCTTTCTTT

v_gene: TRBV7-8
len: 16
j_gene: TRBJ2-3
abundance: .
d_gene: TRBD2
CDR3aa: CASSEGSSGSTDTQYF
CDR3nt: TGTGCCAGCAGCGAGGGTTCTAGCGGGAGCACAGATACGCAGTATTTT

v_gene: TRBV29-1
len: 12
j_gene: TRBJ1-1
abundance: once
d_gene: .
CDR3aa: CSVGGERGEAFF
CDR3nt: TGCAGCGTTGGGGGGGAAAGAGGTGAAGCTTTCTTT

v_gene: TRBV7-9
len: 16
j_gene: TRBJ2-1
abundance: .
d_gene: TRBD1
CDR3aa: CASSLSRGQGDNEQFF
CDR3nt: TGTGCCAGCAGCCTCAGCAGAGGACAGGGAGACAATGAGCAGTTCTTC

v_gene: TRBV28
len: 17
j_gene: TRBJ2-5
abundance: .
d_gene: TRBD2
CDR3aa: CASSLRGGLAAKETQYF
CDR3nt: TGTGCCAGCAGTTTGCGTGGGGGACTAGCAGCCAAAGAGACCCAGTACTTC

v_gene: TRBV19
len: 14
j_gene: TRBJ1-3
abundance: .
d_gene: TRBD1
CDR3aa: CASIPTGPGNTIYF
CDR3nt: TGTGCCTCGATACCGACAGGGCCTGGAAACACCATATATTTT

v_gene: TRBV27
len: 15
j_gene: TRBJ2-3
abundance: many
d_gene: .
CDR3aa: CASSFLVGGTDTQYF
CDR3nt: TGTGCCAGCAGTTTCCTGGTGGGGGGCACAGATACGCAGTATTTT

v_gene: TRBV6-6
len: 15
j_gene: TRBJ2-2
abundance: .
d_gene: .
CDR3aa: CASSPLVGGPGELFF
CDR3nt: TGTGCCAGCAGTCCCCTTGTGGGGGGCCCCGGGGAGCTGTTTTTT

v_gene: TRBV6-1
len: 13
j_gene: TRBJ1-5
abundance: .
d_gene: .
CDR3aa: CASSPPGNQPQHF
CDR3nt: TGTGCCAGCAGTCCTCCCGGCAATCAGCCCCAGCATTTT

v_gene: TRBV7-8
len: 18
j_gene: TRBJ1-5
abundance: few
d_gene: TRBD1
CDR3aa: CASSLSGGTGVGNQPQHF
CDR3nt: TGTGCCAGCAGCTTATCAGGGGGGACCGGAGTCGGGAATCAGCCCCAGCATTTT

v_gene: TRBV2
len: 11
j_gene: TRBJ2-1
abundance: .
d_gene: TRBD2
CDR3aa: CASTGRVGQFF
CDR3nt: TGTGCCAGCACCGGGAGGGTGGGGCAGTTCTTC

v_gene: TRBV28
len: 15
j_gene: TRBJ2-7
abundance: .
d_gene: TRBD2
CDR3aa: CASRPTGAGGREQYF
CDR3nt: TGTGCCAGCAGACCCACTGGGGCGGGAGGAAGAGAGCAGTACTTC

v_gene: TRBV7-9
len: 13
j_gene: TRBJ1-1
abundance: .
d_gene: .
CDR3aa: CASSLTVNTEAFF
CDR3nt: TGTGCCAGCAGCCTAACAGTGAACACTGAAGCTTTCTTT

v_gene: TRBV25-1
len: 16
j_gene: TRBJ2-1
abundance: few
d_gene: TRBD1
CDR3aa: CASSGNRQGPFNEQFF
CDR3nt: TGTGCCAGCAGTGGAAATAGACAGGGGCCCTTCAATGAGCAGTTCTTC

v_gene: TRBV11-2
len: 13
j_gene: TRBJ2-2
abundance: .
d_gene: .
CDR3aa: CASSWKGSGELFF
CDR3nt: TGTGCCAGCAGCTGGAAGGGGTCCGGGGAGCTGTTTTTT